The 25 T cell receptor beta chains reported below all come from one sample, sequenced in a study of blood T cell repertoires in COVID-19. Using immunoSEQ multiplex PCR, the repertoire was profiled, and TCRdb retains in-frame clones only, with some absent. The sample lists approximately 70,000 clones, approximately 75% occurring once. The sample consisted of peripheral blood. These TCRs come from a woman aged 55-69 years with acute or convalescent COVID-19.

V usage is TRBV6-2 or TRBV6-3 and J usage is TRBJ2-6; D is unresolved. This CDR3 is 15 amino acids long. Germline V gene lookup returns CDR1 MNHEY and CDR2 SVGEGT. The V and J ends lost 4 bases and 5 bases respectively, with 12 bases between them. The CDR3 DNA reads TGTGCCAGCAGTTCCAGGTTTCGCTGGGCCAACGTCCTGACTTTC. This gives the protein CASSSRFRWANVLTF.

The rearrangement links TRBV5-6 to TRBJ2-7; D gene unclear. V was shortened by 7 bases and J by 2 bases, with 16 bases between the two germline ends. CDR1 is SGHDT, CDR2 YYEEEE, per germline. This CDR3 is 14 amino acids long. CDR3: CASSKEGSAYEQYF. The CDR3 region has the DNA TGTGCCAGCTCAAAGGAAGGCAGCGCCTACGAGCAGTACTTC.

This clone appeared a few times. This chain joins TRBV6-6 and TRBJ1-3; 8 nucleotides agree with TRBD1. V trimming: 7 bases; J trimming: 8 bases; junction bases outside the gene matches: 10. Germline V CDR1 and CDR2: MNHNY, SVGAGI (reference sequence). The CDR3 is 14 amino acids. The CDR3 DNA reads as TGTGCCAGCAAGGGCGCAGGGGGCGAGCACACCATATATTTT. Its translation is CASKGAGGEHTIYF.

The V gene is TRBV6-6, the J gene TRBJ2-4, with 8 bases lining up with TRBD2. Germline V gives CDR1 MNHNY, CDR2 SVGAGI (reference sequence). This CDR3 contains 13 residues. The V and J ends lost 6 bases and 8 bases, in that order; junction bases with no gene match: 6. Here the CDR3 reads CASRNTGGDIQYF. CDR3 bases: TGTGCCAGCAGAAACACGGGGGGGGACATTCAGTACTTC.

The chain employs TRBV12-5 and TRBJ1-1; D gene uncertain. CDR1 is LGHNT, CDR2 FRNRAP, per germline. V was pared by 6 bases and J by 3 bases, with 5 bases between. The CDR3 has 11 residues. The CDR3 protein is CASGRDTEAFF. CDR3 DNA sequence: TGTGCTAGTGGCCGGGACACTGAAGCTTTCTTT.

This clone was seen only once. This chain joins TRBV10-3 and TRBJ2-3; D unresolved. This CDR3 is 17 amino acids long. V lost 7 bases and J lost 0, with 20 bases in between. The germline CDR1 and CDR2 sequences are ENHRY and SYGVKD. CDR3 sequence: CAINSVARVFSTDTQYF. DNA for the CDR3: TGTGCCATCAATTCGGTAGCCAGAGTTTTTAGCACAGATACGCAGTATTTT.

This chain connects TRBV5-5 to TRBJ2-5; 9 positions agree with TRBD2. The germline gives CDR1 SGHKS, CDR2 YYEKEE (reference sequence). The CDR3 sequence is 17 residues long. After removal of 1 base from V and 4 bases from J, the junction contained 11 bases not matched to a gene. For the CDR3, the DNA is TGTGCCAGCAGCTTGCGACGCGCGGGGGGGCTTCGAGAGACCCAGTACTTC. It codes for CASSLRRAGGLRETQYF. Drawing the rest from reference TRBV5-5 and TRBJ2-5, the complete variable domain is DAGVTQSPTHLIKTRGQQVTLRCSPISGHKSVSWYQQVLGQGPQFIFQYYEKEERGRGNFPDRFSARQFPNYSSELNVNALLLGDSALYLCASSLRRAGGLRETQYFGPGTRLLVL.

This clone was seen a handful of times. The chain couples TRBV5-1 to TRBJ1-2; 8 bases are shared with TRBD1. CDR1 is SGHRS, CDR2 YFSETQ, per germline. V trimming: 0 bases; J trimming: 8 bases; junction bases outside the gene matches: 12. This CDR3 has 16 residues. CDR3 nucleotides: TGCGCCAGCAGCTTGGGGAGTGGTGGACAGGGAGCAGGCTACACCTTC. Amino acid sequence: CASSLGSGGQGAGYTF.

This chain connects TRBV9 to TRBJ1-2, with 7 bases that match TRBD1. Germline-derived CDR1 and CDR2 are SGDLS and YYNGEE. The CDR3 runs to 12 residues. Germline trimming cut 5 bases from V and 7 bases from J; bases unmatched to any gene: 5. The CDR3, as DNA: TGTGCCAGCAGAGAGGGGGCTGGTGGCTACACCTTC. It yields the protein CASREGAGGYTF.

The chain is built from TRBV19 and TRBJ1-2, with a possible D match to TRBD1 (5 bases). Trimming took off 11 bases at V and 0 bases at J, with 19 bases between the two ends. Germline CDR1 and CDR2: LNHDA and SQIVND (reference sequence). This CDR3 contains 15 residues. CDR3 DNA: TGTGCCGCCGACGGGGGGGGACGGACTAACTATGGCTACACCTTC. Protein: CAADGGGRTNYGYTF.

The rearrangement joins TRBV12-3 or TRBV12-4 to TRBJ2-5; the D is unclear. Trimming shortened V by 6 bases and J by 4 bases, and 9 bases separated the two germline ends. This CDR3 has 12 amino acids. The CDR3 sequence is CASRGDRETQYF. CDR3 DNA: TGTGCCAGCAGAGGAGACCGAGAGACCCAGTACTTC.

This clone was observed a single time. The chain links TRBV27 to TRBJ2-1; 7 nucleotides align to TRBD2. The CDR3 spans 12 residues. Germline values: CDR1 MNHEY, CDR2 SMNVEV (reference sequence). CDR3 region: CESGRGLDEQFF. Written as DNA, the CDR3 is TGTGAGAGCGGGCGGGGGTTGGATGAGCAGTTCTTC.

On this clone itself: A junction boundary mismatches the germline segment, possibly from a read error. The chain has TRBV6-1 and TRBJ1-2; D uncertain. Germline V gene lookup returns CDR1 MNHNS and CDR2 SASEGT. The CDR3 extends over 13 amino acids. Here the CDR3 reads CASSKAAGGGYTF. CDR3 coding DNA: TGTGCCAGCAGTAAAGCTGCGGGAGGGGGCTACACCTTC.

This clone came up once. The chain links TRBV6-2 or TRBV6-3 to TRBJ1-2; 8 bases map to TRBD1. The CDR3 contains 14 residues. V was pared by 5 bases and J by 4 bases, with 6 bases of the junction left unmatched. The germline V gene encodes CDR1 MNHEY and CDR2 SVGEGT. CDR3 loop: CASSLDRGPYGYTF. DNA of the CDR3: TGTGCCAGCAGTCTTGACAGGGGTCCCTATGGCTACACCTTC.

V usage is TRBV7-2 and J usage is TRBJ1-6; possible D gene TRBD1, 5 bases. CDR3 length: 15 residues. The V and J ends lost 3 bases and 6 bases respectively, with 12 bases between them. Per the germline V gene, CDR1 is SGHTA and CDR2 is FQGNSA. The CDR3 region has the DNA TGTGCCAGCAGCTTGTTAGGGGTTCGTAATTCACCCCTCCACTTT. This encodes CASSLLGVRNSPLHF.

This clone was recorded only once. CDR3 sequence: CASSMILRGPTEAFF. CDR3 nucleotide sequence: TGTGCCAGTAGTATGATTCTCAGGGGGCCTACTGAAGCTTTCTTT. The J gene is TRBJ1-1, the V gene TRBV19, with TRBD1 matching 8 bases. The CDR3 has 15 residues. Germline CDR1 reads LNHDA; CDR2 reads SQIVND (reference sequence). The trim removed 3 bases at V and 5 bases at J, leaving 8 bases unmatched.

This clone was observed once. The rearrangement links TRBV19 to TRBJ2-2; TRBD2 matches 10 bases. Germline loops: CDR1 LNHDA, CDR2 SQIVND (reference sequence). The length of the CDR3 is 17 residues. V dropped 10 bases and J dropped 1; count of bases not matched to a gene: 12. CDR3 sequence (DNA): TGTGCCACCTCCCCCCTAGCGGGGGCCTTGAACACCGGGGAGCTGTTTTTT. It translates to CATSPLAGALNTGELFF.

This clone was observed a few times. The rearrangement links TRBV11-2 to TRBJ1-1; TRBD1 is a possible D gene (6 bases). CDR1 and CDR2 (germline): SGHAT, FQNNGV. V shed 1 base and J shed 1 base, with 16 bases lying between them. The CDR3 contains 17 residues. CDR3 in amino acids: CASSLGDGGGRNTEAFF. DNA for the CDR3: TGTGCCAGCAGCTTAGGCGACGGGGGGGGCCGGAACACTGAAGCTTTCTTT.

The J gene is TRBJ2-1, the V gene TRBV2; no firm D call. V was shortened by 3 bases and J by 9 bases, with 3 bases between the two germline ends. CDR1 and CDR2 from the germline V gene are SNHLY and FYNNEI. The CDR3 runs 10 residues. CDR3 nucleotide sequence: TGTGCCAGCAGTGACGGTGAGCAGTTCTTC. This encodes CASSDGEQFF.

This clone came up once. CDR3 nucleotide sequence: TGTGCCAGCAGCCGGGACTCCCGGAGTAACTATGGCTACACCTTC. This encodes CASSRDSRSNYGYTF. The chain recombines TRBV6-6 with TRBJ1-2; tentatively, D is TRBD1 (5 bases). V was shortened by 6 bases and J by 1 base, with 15 bases between the two germline ends. The germline gives CDR1 MNHNY, CDR2 SVGAGI (reference sequence). This CDR3 is 15 amino acids long.

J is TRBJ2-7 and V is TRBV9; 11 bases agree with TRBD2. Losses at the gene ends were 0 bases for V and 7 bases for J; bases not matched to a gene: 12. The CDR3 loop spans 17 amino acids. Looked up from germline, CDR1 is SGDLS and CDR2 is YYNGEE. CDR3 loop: CASSVGIAGGPADEQYF. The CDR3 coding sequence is TGTGCCAGCAGCGTAGGTATAGCGGGGGGGCCGGCGGATGAGCAGTACTTC. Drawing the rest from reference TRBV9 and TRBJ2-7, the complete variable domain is DSGVTQTPKHLITATGQRVTLRCSPRSGDLSVYWYQQSLDQGLQFLIQYYNGEERAKGNILERFSAQQFPDLHSELNLSSLELGDSALYFCASSVGIAGGPADEQYFGPGTRLTVT.

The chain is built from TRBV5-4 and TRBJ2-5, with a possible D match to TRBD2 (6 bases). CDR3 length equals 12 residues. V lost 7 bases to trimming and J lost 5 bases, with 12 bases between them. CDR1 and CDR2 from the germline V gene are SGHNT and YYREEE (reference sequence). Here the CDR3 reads CASGEDWETQYF. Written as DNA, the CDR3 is TGTGCCAGCGGGGAGGATTGGGAGACCCAGTACTTC.

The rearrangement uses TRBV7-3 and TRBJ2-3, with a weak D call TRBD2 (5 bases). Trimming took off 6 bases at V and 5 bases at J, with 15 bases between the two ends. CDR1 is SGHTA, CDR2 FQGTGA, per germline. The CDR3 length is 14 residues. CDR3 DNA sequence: TGTGCCAGCAGTTCCGGATCCCGGGGAGATACGCAGTATTTT. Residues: CASSSGSRGDTQYF.

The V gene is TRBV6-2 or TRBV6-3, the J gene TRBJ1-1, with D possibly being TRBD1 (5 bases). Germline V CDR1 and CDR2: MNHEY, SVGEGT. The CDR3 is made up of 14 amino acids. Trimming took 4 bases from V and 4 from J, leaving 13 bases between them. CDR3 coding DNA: TGTGCCAGCAGTTCCCAGGGCTTTATCACTGAAGCTTTCTTT. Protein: CASSSQGFITEAFF.

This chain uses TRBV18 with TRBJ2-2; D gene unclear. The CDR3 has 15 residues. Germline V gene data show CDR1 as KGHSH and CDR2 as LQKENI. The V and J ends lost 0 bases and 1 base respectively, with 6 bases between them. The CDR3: CASSPPTWNTGELFF. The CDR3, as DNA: TGTGCCAGCTCACCACCGACTTGGAACACCGGGGAGCTGTTTTTT. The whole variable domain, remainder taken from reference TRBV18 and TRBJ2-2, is NAGVMQNPRHLVRRRGQEARLRCSPMKGHSHVYWYRQLPEEGLKFMVYLQKENIIDESGMPKERFSAEFPKEGPSILRIQQVVRGDSAAYFCASSPPTWNTGELFFGEGSRLTVL.